These 5 T cell receptor beta chains share one sample of origin, sequenced in a study of blood T cell repertoires in COVID-19 (dated by TCRdb to about 2020). Libraries came from the immunoSEQ multiplex PCR assay. TCRdb holds this immuneACCESS table with in-frame rearrangements only. Some clones are missing; in checked studies, unresolved V genes explain under half, and the rest has no known cause. The sample table shows roughly 200,000 clones, and about nine tenths are seen once. The top ten clonotypes cover roughly 1.2% of the sample. Sequences were obtained from PBMCs or T cells enriched from blood (not recorded which). The origin of the receptors is a man under 40 who had recovered from COVID-19.

The V call is TRBV5-6, the J call TRBJ1-2, with D perhaps TRBD1 (6 bases). CDR3 size: 14 residues. In germline, CDR1 is SGHDT, CDR2 YYEEEE. The ends were cut back, 2 bases at V and 10 bases at J, with 18 bases in the middle. The CDR3 sequence is CASSFSGVPKDYTF. CDR3 coding DNA: TGTGCCAGCAGCTTTTCAGGGGTACCGAAGGACTACACCTTC.

About this clone itself: This sample also contains other DNA sequences that code for the same CDR3. The CDR3 sequence is CASSLRGSYEQYF. In DNA, the CDR3 is TGTGCCAGCAGCTTACGAGGGTCCTACGAGCAGTACTTC. The chain employs TRBV7-2 and TRBJ2-7; possible D gene TRBD2, 5 bases. Between the trimmed V and J ends, which lost 2 bases and 1 base, there was a span of 6 bases. The CDR3 runs to 13 residues. Germline V gene data show CDR1 as SGHTA and CDR2 as FQGNSA.

This clone is a singleton in its sample. The chain combines TRBV19 with TRBJ1-5; 11 nucleotides match TRBD1. Germline lookup yields CDR1 LNHDA and CDR2 SQIVND (reference sequence). Trimming cost V 4 bases and J 6 bases; bases outside gene matches: 5. The CDR3 covers 15 residues. The CDR3 here is CASSTRGTGGQPQHF. In DNA form, the CDR3 reads TGTGCCAGTAGTACTCGAGGGACAGGGGGTCAGCCCCAGCATTTT.

The chain links TRBV4-3 to TRBJ2-1, with a weak D call TRBD1 (5 bases). Trimming pared 2 bases from V and 12 bases from J, leaving 11 bases between. CDR1 LGHNA and CDR2 YSLEER come from the germline V gene. The CDR3 runs 12 residues. The DNA for the CDR3 is TGCGCCAGCAGCCAACCCGGAAGGGGGCAGTTCTTC. Its translation is CASSQPGRGQFF.

J is TRBJ2-5 and V is TRBV11-3; 14 bases map to TRBD2. J lost 1 base, V lost 5 bases, and 3 bases had no gene match. Germline CDR1 reads SGHNT; CDR2 reads YENEEA. CDR3 length equals 16 residues. The CDR3 protein is CASSPGTSGSQETQYF. In nucleotides, the CDR3 is TGTGCCAGCAGCCCTGGGACTAGCGGGAGCCAAGAGACCCAGTACTTC.